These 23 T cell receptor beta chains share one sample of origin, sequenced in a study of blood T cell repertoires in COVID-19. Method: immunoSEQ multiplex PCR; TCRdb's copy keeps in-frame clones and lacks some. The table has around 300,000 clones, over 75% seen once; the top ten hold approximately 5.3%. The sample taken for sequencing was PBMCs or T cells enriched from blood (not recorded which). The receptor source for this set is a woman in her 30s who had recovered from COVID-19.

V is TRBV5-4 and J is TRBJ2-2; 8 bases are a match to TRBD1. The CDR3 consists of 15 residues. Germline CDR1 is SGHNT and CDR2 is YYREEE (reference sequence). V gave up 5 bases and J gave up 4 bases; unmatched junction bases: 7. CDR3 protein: CASRGQGAGTGELFF. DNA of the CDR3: TGTGCCAGCAGGGGCCAGGGGGCCGGCACCGGGGAGCTGTTTTTT.

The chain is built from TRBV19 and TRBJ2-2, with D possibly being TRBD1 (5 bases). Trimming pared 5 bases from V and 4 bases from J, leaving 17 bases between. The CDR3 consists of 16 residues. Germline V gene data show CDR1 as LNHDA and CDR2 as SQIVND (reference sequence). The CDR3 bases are TGTGCCAGTAGTGTTTGGACACCCGGCGGCACCGGGGAGCTGTTTTTT. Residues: CASSVWTPGGTGELFF.

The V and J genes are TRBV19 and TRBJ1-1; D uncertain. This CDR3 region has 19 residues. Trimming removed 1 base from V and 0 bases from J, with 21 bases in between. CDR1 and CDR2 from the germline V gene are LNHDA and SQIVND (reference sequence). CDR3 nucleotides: TGTGCCAGTAGTATAGCCTACAGCAACCTATTCCTGTTGAACACTGAAGCTTTCTTT. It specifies CASSIAYSNLFLLNTEAFF.

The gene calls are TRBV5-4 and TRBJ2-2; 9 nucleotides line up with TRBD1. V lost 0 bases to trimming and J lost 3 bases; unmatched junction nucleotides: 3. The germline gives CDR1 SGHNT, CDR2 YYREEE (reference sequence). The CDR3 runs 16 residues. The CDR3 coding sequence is TGTGCCAGCAGCTTGGGACAGGGGGTGGACACCGGGGAGCTGTTTTTT. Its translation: CASSLGQGVDTGELFF.

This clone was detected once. This chain's CDR3 is CASSRDRAAEAFF. The CDR3 bases are TGTGCCAGCAGTAGAGACAGGGCGGCGGAAGCTTTCTTT. This sequence joins TRBV12-3 or TRBV12-4 and TRBJ1-1; 7 positions match TRBD1. V lost 5 bases, J lost 8 bases, and 8 bases stayed unmatched. CDR3 size: 13 residues.

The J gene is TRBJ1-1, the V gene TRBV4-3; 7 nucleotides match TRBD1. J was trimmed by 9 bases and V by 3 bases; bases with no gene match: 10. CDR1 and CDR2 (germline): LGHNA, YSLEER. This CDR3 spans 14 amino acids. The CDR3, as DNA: TGCGCCAGCAGCCAGAGGTCAGTAGGGGGCCAAGCTTTCTTT. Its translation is CASSQRSVGGQAFF.

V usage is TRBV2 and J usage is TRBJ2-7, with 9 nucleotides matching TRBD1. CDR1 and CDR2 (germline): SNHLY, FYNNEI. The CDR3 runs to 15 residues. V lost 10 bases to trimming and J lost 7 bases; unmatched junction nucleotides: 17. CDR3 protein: CATGFRQGDSREQYF. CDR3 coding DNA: TGTGCCACCGGGTTTAGACAGGGGGACTCTAGGGAGCAGTACTTC.

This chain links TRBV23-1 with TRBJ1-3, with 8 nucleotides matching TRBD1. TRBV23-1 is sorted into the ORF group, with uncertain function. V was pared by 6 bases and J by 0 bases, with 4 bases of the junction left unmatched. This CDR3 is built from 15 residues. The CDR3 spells CASRPTGDSGNTIYF. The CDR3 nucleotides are TGCGCCAGCAGACCGACAGGGGACTCTGGAAACACCATATATTTT.

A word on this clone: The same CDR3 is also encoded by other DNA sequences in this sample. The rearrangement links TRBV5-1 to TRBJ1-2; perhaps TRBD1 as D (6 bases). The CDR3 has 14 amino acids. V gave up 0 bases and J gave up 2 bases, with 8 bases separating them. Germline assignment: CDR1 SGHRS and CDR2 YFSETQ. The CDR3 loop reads CASSLGQGNYGYTF. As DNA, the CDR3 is TGCGCCAGCAGCTTGGGGCAGGGGAACTATGGCTACACCTTC.

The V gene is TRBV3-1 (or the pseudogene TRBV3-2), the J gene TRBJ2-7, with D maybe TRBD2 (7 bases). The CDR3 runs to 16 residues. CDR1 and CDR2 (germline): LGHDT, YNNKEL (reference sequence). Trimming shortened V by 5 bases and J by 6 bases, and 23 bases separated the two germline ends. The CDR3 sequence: CASSWGAGAHLAEQYF. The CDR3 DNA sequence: TGTGCCAGCAGCTGGGGTGCGGGGGCGCATTTAGCCGAGCAGTACTTC.

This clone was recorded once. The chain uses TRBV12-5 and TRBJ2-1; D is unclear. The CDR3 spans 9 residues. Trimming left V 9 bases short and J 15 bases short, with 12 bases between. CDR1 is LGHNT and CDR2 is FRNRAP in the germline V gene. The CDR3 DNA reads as TGTGCTAGAGCGAACGGCCCGTTCTTC. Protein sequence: CARANGPFF.

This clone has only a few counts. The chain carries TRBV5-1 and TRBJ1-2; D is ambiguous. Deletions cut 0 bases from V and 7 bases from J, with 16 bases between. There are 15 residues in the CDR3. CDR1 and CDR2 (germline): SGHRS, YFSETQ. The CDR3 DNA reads TGCGCCAGCAGCTTGGGATCGGACCGGACTGCTGGCTACACCTTC. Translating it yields CASSLGSDRTAGYTF.

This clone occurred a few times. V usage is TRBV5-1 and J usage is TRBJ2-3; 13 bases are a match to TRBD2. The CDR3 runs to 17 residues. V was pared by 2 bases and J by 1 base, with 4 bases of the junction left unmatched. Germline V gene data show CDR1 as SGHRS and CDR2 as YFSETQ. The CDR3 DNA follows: TGCGCCAGCAGCTTTACCGGGACTAGCGGGGGCACAGATACGCAGTATTTT. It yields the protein CASSFTGTSGGTDTQYF.

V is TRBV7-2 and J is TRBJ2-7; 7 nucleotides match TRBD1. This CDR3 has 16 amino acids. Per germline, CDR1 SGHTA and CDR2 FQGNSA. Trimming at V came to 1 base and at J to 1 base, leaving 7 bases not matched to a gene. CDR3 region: CASSLEFTGASYEQYF. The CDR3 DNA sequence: TGTGCCAGCAGCTTAGAGTTCACAGGGGCTTCCTACGAGCAGTACTTC.

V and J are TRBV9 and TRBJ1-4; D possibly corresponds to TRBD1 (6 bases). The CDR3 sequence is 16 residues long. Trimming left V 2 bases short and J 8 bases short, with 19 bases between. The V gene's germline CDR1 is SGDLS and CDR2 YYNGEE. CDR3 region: CASSVGNVRGGEKLFF. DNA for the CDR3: TGTGCCAGCAGCGTCGGCAACGTGAGGGGGGGCGAAAAACTGTTTTTT.

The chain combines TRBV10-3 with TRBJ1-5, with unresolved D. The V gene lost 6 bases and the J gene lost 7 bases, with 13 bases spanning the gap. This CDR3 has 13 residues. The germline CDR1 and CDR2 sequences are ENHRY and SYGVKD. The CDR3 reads CAISAYARQPQHF. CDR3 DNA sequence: TGTGCCATCAGCGCCTACGCGCGGCAGCCCCAGCATTTT.

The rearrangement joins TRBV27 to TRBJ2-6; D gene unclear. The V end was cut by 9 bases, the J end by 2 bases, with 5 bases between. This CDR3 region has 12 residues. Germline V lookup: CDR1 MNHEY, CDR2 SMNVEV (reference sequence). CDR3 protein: CASGPGANVLTF. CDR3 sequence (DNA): TGTGCCAGTGGGCCTGGGGCCAACGTCCTGACTTTC.

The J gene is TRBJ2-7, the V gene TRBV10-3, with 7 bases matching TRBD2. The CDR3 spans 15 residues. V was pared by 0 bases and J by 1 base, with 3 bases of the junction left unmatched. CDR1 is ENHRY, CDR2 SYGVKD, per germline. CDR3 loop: CAISESLAMSYEQYF. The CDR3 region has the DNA TGTGCCATCAGTGAGTCACTAGCGATGTCCTACGAGCAGTACTTC.

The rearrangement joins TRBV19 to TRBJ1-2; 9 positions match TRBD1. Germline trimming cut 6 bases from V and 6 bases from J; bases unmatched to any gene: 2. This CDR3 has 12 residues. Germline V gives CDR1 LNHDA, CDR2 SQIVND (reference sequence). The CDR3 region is CASSWTGDGYTF. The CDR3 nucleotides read TGTGCCAGTAGCTGGACAGGGGATGGCTACACCTTC.

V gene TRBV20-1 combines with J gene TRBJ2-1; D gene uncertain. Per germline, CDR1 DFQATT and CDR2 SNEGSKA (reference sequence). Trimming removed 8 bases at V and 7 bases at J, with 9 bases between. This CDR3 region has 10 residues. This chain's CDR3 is CSLLSNEQFF. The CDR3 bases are TGCAGTCTTCTATCTAATGAGCAGTTCTTC.

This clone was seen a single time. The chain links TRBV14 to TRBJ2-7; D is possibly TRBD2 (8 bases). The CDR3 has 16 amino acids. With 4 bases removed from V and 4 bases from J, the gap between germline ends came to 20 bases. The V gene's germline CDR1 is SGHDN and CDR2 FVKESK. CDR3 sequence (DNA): TGTGCCAGCAGCCGAACAGGGGTAGCGGGGCTTTACGAGCAGTACTTC. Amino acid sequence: CASSRTGVAGLYEQYF.

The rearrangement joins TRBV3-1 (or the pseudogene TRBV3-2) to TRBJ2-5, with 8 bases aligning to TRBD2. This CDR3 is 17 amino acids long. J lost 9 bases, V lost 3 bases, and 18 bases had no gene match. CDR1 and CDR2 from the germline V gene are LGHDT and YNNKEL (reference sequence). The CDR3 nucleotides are TGTGCCAGCAGCCACCTGGAGCGGGGGCCCTATACGGAGGCCCAGTACTTC. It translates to CASSHLERGPYTEAQYF.

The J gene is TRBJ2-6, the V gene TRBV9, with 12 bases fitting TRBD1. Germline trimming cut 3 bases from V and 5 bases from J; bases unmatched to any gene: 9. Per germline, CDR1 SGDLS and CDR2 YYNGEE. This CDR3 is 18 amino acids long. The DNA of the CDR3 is TGTGCCAGCAGCGCCGGGACAGGGGGCGCTTTTAGGGCCAACGTCCTGACTTTC. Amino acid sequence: CASSAGTGGAFRANVLTF.